This entry is about one T cell receptor beta chain. The clone's antigen remains unknown. No much larger clone is present one base from it, and per-base qualities are unavailable. The source of the sample is a study of T cell repertoires in cytomegalovirus infection (dated by TCRdb to about 2019). Background for the entire study: Alongside well-studied HLA-B-restricted epitopes, the peptide stimulations were aimed at recently identified HLA-C-restricted CMV epitopes, whose presentation resists viral immunomodulation. Because public TCR beta signatures pointed to carriage of CMV infection together with the matching HLA type, the HLA type of each donor mattered for the analysis. Study-wide findings and limitations: In the ex vivo response, HLA-C-restricted CMV-specific TCR beta clonotypes were dominant, and in two of eight donors the single most frequent clonotype came from this HLA-C-restricted group. In both this cohort and an independent cohort of 350 to 400 donors, the cumulative frequency of public TCR beta family members distinguished carriers of CMV infection plus the relevant HLA type.

Sequenced using an Illumina HiSeq 1500. Starting from the raw public reads, TCRdb applied fastp trimming at Q25, assembled clones with MiXCR and retained in-frame beta chains. Rows are combined by CDR3 protein, so each entry shows the most common genes and DNA. The sample table lists approximately 74,000 distinct CDR3 sequences, 35% to 50% of them with a count of one. The ten most abundant clones make up roughly 93% of the sample. V is trimmed back by 5 bases and J by 0 bases, and the junction contains 5 bases that no gene match accounts for. Including cysteine and phenylalanine, the CDR3 has 17 amino acids. Of all the DNA, just the CDR3 is kept, 51 bases in frame from base 1. CDR1 and CDR2, per the germline V gene (reference sequence), are MNHNY and SVGAGI. The label giving this sample's treatment or condition can be read as: in vitro stimulation with specific CMV peptide epitopes to enrich CMV-specific T cells.

This receptor chain uses TRBV6-6 and TRBJ2-1; TRBD2 matches 12 bases in the middle. This receptor was taken from a human donor in good health (CMV status not recorded). Some clones in this sample may be carry-over from other donors' samples. The sequencing used CD8+ T cells from cultured PBMCs, collected from culture after CMV antigen stimulation. CDR3 sequence: CASSNGLAGSSYNEQFF. The nucleotides are TGTGCCAGCAGTAATGGACTAGCGGGGAGCTCCTACAATGAGCAGTTCTTC.